This T cell receptor (beta chain) came from a study of T cell responses to AZD1222 COVID-19 vaccine. Overall study: Pooled samples include second doses given at about 4 or 12 weeks. Findings and limits, study-wide: CD4 TCRs associated with vaccination spanned spike, dominating at 160-218 and 743-854.

Comments on this clone: Its target is unknown.

The assay was immunoSEQ multiplex PCR, and TCRdb's table has in-frame clones only and misses some. The profile covers about 68,000 clones, with about nine tenths appearing a single time and about 2.7% taken by the ten largest. CDR3 size: 15 residues. V lost 2 bases and J lost 5, with 12 bases in between. In germline, CDR1 is KGHDR, CDR2 SFDVKD. V usage is TRBV24-1 and J usage is TRBJ2-1; D could derive from TRBD1 or TRBD2 (5 bases each). Sequencing used peripheral blood, obtained on day 0 of AZD1222 vaccination. The source is an adult in good health. The CDR3 is CATSDWGNIHNEQFF. CDR3 DNA sequence: TGTGCCACCAGTGATTGGGGGAATATACACAATGAGCAGTTCTTC.